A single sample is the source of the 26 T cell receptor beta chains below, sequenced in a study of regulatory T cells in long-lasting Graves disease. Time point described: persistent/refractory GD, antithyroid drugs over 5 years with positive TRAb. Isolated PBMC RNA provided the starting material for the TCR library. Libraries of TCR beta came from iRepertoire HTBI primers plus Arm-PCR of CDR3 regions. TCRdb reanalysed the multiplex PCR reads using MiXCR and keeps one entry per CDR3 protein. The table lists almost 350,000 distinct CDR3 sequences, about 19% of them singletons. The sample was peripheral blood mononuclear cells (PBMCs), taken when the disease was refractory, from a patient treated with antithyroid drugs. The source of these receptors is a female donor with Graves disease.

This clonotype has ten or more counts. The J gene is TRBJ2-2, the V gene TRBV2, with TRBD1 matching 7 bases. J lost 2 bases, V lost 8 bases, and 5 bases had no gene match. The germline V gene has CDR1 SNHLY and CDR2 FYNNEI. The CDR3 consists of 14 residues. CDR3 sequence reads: CASLRDRNTGELFF. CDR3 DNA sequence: TGTGCCAGCCTCCGGGACAGAAACACCGGGGAGCTGTTTTTT.

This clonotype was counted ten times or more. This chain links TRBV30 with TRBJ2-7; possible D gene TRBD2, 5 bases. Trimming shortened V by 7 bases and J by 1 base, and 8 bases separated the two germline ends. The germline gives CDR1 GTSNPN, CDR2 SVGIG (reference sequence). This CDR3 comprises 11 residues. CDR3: CAFGESYEQYF. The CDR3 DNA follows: TGTGCCTTTGGGGAGTCCTACGAGCAGTACTTC. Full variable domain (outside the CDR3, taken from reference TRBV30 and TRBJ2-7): SQTIHQWPATLVQPVGSPLSLECTVEGTSNPNLYWYRQAAGRGLQLLFYSVGIGQISSEVPQNLSASRPQDRQFILSSKKLLLSDSGFYLCAFGESYEQYFGPGTRLTVT.

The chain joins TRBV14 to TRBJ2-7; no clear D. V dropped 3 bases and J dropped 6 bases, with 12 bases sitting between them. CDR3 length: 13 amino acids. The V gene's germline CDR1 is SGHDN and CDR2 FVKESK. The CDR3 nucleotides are TGTGCCAGCAGCCATGCAGTGGACGCCGAGCAGTACTTC. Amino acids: CASSHAVDAEQYF.

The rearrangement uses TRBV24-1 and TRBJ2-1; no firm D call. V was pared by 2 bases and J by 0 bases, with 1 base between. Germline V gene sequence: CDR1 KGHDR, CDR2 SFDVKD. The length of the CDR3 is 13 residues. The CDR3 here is CATSDSSYNEQFF. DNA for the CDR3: TGTGCCACCAGTGATTCCTCCTACAATGAGCAGTTCTTC.

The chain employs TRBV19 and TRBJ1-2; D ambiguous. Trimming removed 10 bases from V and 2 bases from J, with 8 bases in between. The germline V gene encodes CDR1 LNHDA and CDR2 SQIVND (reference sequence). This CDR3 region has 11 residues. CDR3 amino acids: CATNRNYGYTF. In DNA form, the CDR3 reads TGTGCCACCAATAGAAACTATGGCTACACCTTC.

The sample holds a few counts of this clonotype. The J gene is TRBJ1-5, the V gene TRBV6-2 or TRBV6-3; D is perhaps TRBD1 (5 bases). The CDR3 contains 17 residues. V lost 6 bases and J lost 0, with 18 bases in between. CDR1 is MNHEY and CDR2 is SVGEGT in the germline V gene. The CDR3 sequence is CASRRSGGAYSNQPQHF. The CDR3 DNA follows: TGTGCCAGCAGACGATCGGGGGGAGCCTATAGCAATCAGCCCCAGCATTTT.

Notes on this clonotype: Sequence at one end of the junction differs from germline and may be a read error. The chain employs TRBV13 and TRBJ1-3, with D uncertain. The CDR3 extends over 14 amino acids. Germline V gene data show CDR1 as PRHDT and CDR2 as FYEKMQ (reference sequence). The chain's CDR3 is CASSLGGIGNAIYF. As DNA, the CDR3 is TGTGCCAGCAGCTTAGGCGGGATTGGAAACGCCATATATTTT. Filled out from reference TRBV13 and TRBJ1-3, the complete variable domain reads AAGVIQSPRHLIKEKRETATLKCYPIPRHDTVYWYQQGPGQDPQFLISFYEKMQSDKGSIPDRFSAQQFSDYHSELNMSSLELGDSALYFCASSLGGIGNAIYFGEGSWLTVV.

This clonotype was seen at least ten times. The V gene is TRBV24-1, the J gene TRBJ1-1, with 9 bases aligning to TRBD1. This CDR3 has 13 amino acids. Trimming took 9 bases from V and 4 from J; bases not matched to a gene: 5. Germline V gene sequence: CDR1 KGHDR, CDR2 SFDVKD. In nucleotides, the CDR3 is TGTGCCACCCAACAGGGGGCGCGCACTGAAGCTTTCTTT. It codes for CATQQGARTEAFF.

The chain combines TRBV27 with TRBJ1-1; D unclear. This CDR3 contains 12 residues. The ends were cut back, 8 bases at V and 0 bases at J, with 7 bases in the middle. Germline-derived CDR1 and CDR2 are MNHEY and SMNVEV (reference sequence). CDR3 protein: CASWRMNTEAFF. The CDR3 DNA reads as TGTGCCAGCTGGCGAATGAACACTGAAGCTTTCTTT.

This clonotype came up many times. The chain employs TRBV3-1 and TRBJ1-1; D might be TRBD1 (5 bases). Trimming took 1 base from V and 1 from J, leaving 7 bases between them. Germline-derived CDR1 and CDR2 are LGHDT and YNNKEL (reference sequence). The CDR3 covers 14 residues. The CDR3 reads CASSQGGANTEAFF. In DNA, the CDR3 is TGTGCCAGCAGCCAAGGAGGGGCGAACACTGAAGCTTTCTTT. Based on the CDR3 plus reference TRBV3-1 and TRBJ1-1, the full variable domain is DTAVSQTPKYLVTQMGNDKSIKCEQNLGHDTMYWYKQDSKKFLKIMFSYNNKELIINETVPNRFSPKSPDKAHLNLHINSLELGDSAVYFCASSQGGANTEAFFGQGTRLTVV.

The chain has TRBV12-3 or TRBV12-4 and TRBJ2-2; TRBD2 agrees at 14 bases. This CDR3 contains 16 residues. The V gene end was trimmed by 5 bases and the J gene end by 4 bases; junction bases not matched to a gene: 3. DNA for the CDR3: TGTGCCAGCAGTAGACTAGCGGGAGGGCGCACCGGGGAGCTGTTTTTT. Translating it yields CASSRLAGGRTGELFF.

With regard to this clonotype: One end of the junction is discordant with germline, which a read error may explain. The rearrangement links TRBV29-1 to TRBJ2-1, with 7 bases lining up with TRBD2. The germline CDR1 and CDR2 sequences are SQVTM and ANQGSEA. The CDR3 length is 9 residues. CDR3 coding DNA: TGCAGCGTTGGTAGCGGGTGGTCCTTC. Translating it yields CSVGSGWSF.

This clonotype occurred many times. DNA for the CDR3: TGTGCCATCAGTGGGGGACAGGGGATTTACGAGCAGTACTTC. Its translation: CAISGGQGIYEQYF. The chain joins TRBV10-3 to TRBJ2-7; TRBD1 agrees at 10 bases. V was clipped by 4 bases and J by 4 bases; unmatched bases: 4. CDR1 is ENHRY and CDR2 is SYGVKD in the germline V gene. CDR3 length equals 14 residues.

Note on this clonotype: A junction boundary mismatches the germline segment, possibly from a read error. CDR3 in DNA: TGTGCCAGCAGCCCGCAGATGATGGCGAACGCTGAAGCTTTCTTT. This encodes CASSPQMMANAEAFF. The rearrangement links TRBV7-9 to TRBJ1-1, with D uncertain. Germline V gives CDR1 SEHNR, CDR2 FQNEAQ (reference sequence). This CDR3 is built from 15 residues.

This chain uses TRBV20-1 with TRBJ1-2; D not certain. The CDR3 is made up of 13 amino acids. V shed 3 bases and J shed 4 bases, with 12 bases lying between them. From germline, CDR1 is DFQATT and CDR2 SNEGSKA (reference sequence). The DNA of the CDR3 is TGCAGTGCTAGTTGGGGAACGCGCTATGGCTACACCTTC. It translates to CSASWGTRYGYTF.

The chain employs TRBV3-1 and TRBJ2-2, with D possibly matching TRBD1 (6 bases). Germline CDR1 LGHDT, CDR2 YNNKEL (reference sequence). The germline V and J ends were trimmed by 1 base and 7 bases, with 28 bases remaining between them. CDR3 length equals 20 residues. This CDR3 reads CASSQVLPGNFRTADGELFF. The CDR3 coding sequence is TGTGCCAGCAGCCAAGTACTCCCCGGGAACTTCCGGACAGCTGACGGGGAGCTGTTTTTT.

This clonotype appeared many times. The CDR3 region is CASSLASGQGQNIQYF. DNA for the CDR3: TGTGCCAGCAGCTTAGCGTCGGGACAGGGGCAAAACATTCAGTACTTC. V gene TRBV7-2 combines with J gene TRBJ2-4, with 10 bases fitting TRBD1. V shed 0 bases, J shed 5 bases, and the junction held 4 bases outside the gene matches. Germline V gives CDR1 SGHTA, CDR2 FQGNSA. The length of the CDR3 is 16 residues.

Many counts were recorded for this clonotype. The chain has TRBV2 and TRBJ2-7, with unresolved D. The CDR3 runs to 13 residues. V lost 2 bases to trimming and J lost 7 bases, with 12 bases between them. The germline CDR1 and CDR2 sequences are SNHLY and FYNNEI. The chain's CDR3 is CASSESPTWEQYF. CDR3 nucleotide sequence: TGTGCCAGCAGTGAATCCCCTACCTGGGAGCAGTACTTC.

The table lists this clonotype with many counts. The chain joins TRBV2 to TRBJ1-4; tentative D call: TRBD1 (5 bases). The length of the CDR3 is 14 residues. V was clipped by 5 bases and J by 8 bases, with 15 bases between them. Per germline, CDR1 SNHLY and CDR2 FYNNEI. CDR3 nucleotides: TGTGCCAGCAGTTTCTCAGCCCGGGGGGAAAAACTGTTTTTT. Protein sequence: CASSFSARGEKLFF.

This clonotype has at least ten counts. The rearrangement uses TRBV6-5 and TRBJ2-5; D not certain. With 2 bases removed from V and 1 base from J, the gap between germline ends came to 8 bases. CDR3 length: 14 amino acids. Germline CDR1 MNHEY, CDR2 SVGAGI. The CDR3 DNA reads TGTGCCAGCAGTTACCAGCAGATCCAAGAGACCCAGTACTTC. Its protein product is CASSYQQIQETQYF.

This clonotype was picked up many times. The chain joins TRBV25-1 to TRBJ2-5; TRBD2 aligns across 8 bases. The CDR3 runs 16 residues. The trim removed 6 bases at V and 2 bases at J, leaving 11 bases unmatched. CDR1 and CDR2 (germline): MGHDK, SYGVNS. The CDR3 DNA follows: TGTGCCAGCAGGCCTTTAGCGGGAAAGGGGCAAGAGACCCAGTACTTC. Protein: CASRPLAGKGQETQYF. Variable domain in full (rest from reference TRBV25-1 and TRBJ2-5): EADIYQTPRYLVIGTGKKITLECSQTMGHDKMYWYQQDPGMELHLIHYSYGVNSTEKGDLSSESTVSRIRTEHFPLTLESARPSHTSQYLCASRPLAGKGQETQYFGPGTRLLVL.

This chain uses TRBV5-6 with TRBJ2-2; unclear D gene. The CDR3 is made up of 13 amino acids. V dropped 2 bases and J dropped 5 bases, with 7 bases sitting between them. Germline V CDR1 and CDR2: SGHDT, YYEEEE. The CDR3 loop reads CASSFLHTGELFF. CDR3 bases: TGTGCCAGCAGCTTCTTACATACCGGGGAGCTGTTTTTT.

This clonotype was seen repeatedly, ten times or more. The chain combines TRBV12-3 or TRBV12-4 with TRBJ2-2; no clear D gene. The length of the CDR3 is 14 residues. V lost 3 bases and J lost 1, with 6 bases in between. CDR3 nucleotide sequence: TGTGCCAGCAGTTTTGTACAGAACACCGGGGAGCTGTTTTTT. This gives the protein CASSFVQNTGELFF.

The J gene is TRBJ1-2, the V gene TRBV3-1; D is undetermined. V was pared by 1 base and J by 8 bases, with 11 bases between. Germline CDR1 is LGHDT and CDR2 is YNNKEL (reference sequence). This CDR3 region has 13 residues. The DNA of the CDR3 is TGTGCCAGCAGCCAAGGGGGTACCAAGGGCTACACCTTC. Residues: CASSQGGTKGYTF.

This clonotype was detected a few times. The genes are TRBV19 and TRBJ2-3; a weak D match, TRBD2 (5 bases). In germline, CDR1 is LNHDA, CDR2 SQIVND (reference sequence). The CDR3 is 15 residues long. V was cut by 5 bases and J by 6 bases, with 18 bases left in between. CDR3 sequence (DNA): TGTGCCAGTAGTGGGTCTAGCCAAGTCATGGATACGCAGTATTTT. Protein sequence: CASSGSSQVMDTQYF.

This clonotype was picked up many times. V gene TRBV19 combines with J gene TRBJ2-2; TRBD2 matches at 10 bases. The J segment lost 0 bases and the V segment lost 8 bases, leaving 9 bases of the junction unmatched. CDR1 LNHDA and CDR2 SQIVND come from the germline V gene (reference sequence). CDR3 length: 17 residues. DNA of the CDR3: TGTGCCAGTGAATTATGGGGACTAGCGCCGAACACCGGGGAGCTGTTTTTT. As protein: CASELWGLAPNTGELFF.